Listed below are T cell receptor beta chains from one sample, sequenced in a study of radiotherapy plus CTLA-4 blockade in lung cancer. TCRdb's copy holds only in-frame clones and misses some; the assay was immunoSEQ multiplex PCR. The table records about 85,000 clones, approximately 86% of them present only once. The starting material was peripheral blood, obtained from a patient treated with radiotherapy plus ipilimumab. Receptors were obtained from a human donor with non-small cell lung cancer who had a partial response to radiotherapy plus ipilimumab. CDR3s include the opening cysteine and the closing phenylalanine or tryptophan. D genes are given only for firm matches. Clone size, where shown, is once, few, many, or a class for clones that have expanded.

cdr3_aa: CASSQDSNQPQHF; cdr3_nt: TGTGCCAGCAGTCAAGACAGTAATCAGCCCCAGCATTTT; d_call: .; v_call: TRBV2; j_call: TRBJ1-5; clone_size: .
cdr3_aa: CASSPLAGGSDNEQFF; cdr3_nt: TGTGCCAGCAGTCCTCTAGCGGGAGGGTCGGACAATGAGCAGTTCTTC; d_call: TRBD2; v_call: TRBV27; j_call: TRBJ2-1; clone_size: .
cdr3_aa: CASSQDSVVAQFF; cdr3_nt: TGTGCCAGCAGCCAAGATAGCGTGGTAGCGCAGTTCTTC; d_call: .; v_call: TRBV14; j_call: TRBJ2-1; clone_size: .
cdr3_aa: CASSHSGRATGELFF; cdr3_nt: TGTGCCAGCAGTCATAGCGGGAGGGCTACCGGGGAGCTGTTTTTT; d_call: TRBD2; v_call: TRBV2; j_call: TRBJ2-2; clone_size: .
cdr3_aa: CASSGVTQGKNEQYF; cdr3_nt: TGTGCCAGTAGTGGGGTGACCCAGGGGAAAAACGAGCAGTACTTC; d_call: .; v_call: TRBV19; j_call: TRBJ2-7; clone_size: .
cdr3_aa: CASSLGTLGRGQFF; cdr3_nt: TGTGCCAGCAGCTTAGGGACCCTCGGTAGGGGGCAGTTCTTC; d_call: .; v_call: TRBV13; j_call: TRBJ2-1; clone_size: .
cdr3_aa: CAISESARQGPNEQYF; cdr3_nt: TGTGCCATCAGTGAGTCCGCGAGACAGGGCCCTAACGAGCAGTACTTC; d_call: TRBD1; v_call: TRBV10-3; j_call: TRBJ2-7; clone_size: .
cdr3_aa: CASSSDSKNTEAFF; cdr3_nt: TGTGCCAGCAGTTCGGACAGTAAGAACACTGAAGCTTTCTTT; d_call: .; v_call: TRBV27; j_call: TRBJ1-1; clone_size: .
cdr3_aa: CASSYRDRAGNTIYF; cdr3_nt: TGTGCCAGCAGTTATCGGGACAGAGCTGGAAACACCATATATTTT; d_call: TRBD1; v_call: TRBV6-5; j_call: TRBJ1-3; clone_size: few
cdr3_aa: CASSLGGSKPHEQYF; cdr3_nt: TGTGCCAGCAGTTTAGGCGGGAGCAAACCCCACGAGCAGTACTTC; d_call: TRBD2; v_call: TRBV28; j_call: TRBJ2-7; clone_size: .
cdr3_aa: CASSESGLAGGYDEQYF; cdr3_nt: TGCGCCAGCAGTGAGTCAGGACTAGCGGGAGGCTATGACGAGCAGTACTTC; d_call: TRBD2; v_call: TRBV10-1; j_call: TRBJ2-7; clone_size: .
cdr3_aa: CASSPARYGYTF; cdr3_nt: TGTGCCAGCAGCCCCGCTCGGTATGGCTACACCTTC; d_call: .; v_call: TRBV7-2; j_call: TRBJ1-2; clone_size: .
cdr3_aa: CASSLATGGGSGANVLTF; cdr3_nt: TGCGCCAGCAGCTTGGCCACAGGGGGGGGCTCTGGGGCCAACGTCCTGACTTTC; d_call: .; v_call: TRBV5-1; j_call: TRBJ2-6; clone_size: .
cdr3_aa: CASSDRDRDGYTF; cdr3_nt: TGCGCCAGCAGCGACCGGGACAGGGATGGCTACACCTTC; d_call: TRBD1; v_call: TRBV5-1; j_call: TRBJ1-2; clone_size: .
cdr3_aa: CASSLASRGGDEQFF; cdr3_nt: TGTGCCAGCAGCTTAGCGTCGCGGGGGGGAGATGAGCAGTTCTTC; d_call: TRBD2; v_call: TRBV7-2; j_call: TRBJ2-1; clone_size: .
cdr3_aa: CASSVYQGAGGYTF; cdr3_nt: TGTGCCAGCAGTGTGTACCAGGGGGCCGGCGGCTACACCTTC; d_call: TRBD1; v_call: TRBV27; j_call: TRBJ1-2; clone_size: .
cdr3_aa: CASSPQQGNQPQHF; cdr3_nt: TGTGCCAGCTCACCACAGCAGGGCAATCAGCCCCAGCATTTT; d_call: .; v_call: TRBV18; j_call: TRBJ1-5; clone_size: .
cdr3_aa: CASSPPSGSSYNEQFF; cdr3_nt: TGTGCCAGCAGTCCTCCTAGCGGGAGCTCCTACAATGAGCAGTTCTTC; d_call: TRBD2; v_call: TRBV28; j_call: TRBJ2-1; clone_size: .
cdr3_aa: CASTLGGSTDTQYF; cdr3_nt: TGCGCCAGCACTCTAGGGGGCTCAACAGATACGCAGTATTTT; d_call: TRBD1; v_call: TRBV5-1; j_call: TRBJ2-3; clone_size: .
cdr3_aa: CASRRAGVNNEQFF; cdr3_nt: TGTGCCAGCCGGAGAGCGGGGGTAAACAATGAGCAGTTCTTC; d_call: TRBD2; v_call: TRBV28; j_call: TRBJ2-1; clone_size: .
cdr3_aa: CASSLLGPNQPQHF; cdr3_nt: TGTGCCAGCAGCTTACTGGGCCCCAATCAGCCCCAGCATTTT; d_call: .; v_call: TRBV7-2; j_call: TRBJ1-5; clone_size: .
cdr3_aa: CASSGQGAETQYF; cdr3_nt: TGCGCCAGCAGCGGACAGGGGGCAGAGACCCAGTACTTC; d_call: TRBD1; v_call: TRBV5-1; j_call: TRBJ2-5; clone_size: .
cdr3_aa: CASTALGELFF; cdr3_nt: TGTGCCAGTACAGCGCTCGGGGAGCTGTTTTTT; d_call: .; v_call: TRBV19; j_call: TRBJ2-2; clone_size: .
cdr3_aa: CASSRTGELFF; cdr3_nt: TGTGCCAGCAGTCGGACCGGGGAGCTGTTTTTT; d_call: .; v_call: TRBV6-5; j_call: TRBJ2-2; clone_size: .
cdr3_aa: CASSPLTANTEAFF; cdr3_nt: TGTGCCAGCAGTCCTCTGACAGCCAACACTGAAGCTTTCTTT; d_call: .; v_call: TRBV27; j_call: TRBJ1-1; clone_size: .
cdr3_aa: CASSYPGQGHEQYF; cdr3_nt: TGTGCCAGCAGTTACCCGGGACAGGGACACGAGCAGTACTTC; d_call: TRBD1; v_call: TRBV6-6; j_call: TRBJ2-7; clone_size: .
cdr3_aa: CASSPRVWTDTQYF; cdr3_nt: TGTGCCAGCAGTCCGAGGGTTTGGACAGATACGCAGTATTTT; d_call: .; v_call: TRBV6-1; j_call: TRBJ2-3; clone_size: .
cdr3_aa: CASSLAGQGVDEQFF; cdr3_nt: TGTGCCAGCAGCTTAGCTGGGCAGGGGGTCGATGAGCAGTTCTTC; d_call: TRBD1; v_call: TRBV11-1; j_call: TRBJ2-1; clone_size: .
cdr3_aa: CASSEQGSGGYTF; cdr3_nt: TGTGCCAGCAGTGAACAGGGGTCAGGCGGCTACACCTTC; d_call: TRBD1; v_call: TRBV28; j_call: TRBJ1-2; clone_size: .
cdr3_aa: CASSTGPQETQYF; cdr3_nt: TGTGCCAGTAGTACAGGGCCCCAAGAGACCCAGTACTTC; d_call: .; v_call: TRBV19; j_call: TRBJ2-5; clone_size: .
cdr3_aa: CASSHIDSLPSGNTIYF; cdr3_nt: TGTGCCAGCAGCCACATCGACAGCCTCCCCTCTGGAAACACCATATATTTT; d_call: .; v_call: TRBV28; j_call: TRBJ1-3; clone_size: few
cdr3_aa: CASSGGQGIQETQYF; cdr3_nt: TGTGCCAGCAGTGGGGGACAGGGCATTCAAGAGACCCAGTACTTC; d_call: TRBD1; v_call: TRBV6-1; j_call: TRBJ2-5; clone_size: .
cdr3_aa: CASSIGGGPNTEAFF; cdr3_nt: TGTGCCAGCTCCATTGGGGGGGGGCCGAACACTGAAGCTTTCTTT; d_call: .; v_call: TRBV18; j_call: TRBJ1-1; clone_size: .
cdr3_aa: CASSYIAGGEQFF; cdr3_nt: TGCGCCAGCAGCTACATTGCGGGAGGTGAGCAGTTCTTC; d_call: TRBD2; v_call: TRBV5-1; j_call: TRBJ2-1; clone_size: .
cdr3_aa: CASSIGVLVANSPLHF; cdr3_nt: TGTGCCAGTAGTATCGGCGTGTTGGTAGCAAATTCACCCCTCCACTTT; d_call: .; v_call: TRBV19; j_call: TRBJ1-6; clone_size: .
cdr3_aa: CSVVAGGSYNEQFF; cdr3_nt: TGCAGCGTAGTAGCGGGAGGCTCCTACAATGAGCAGTTCTTC; d_call: TRBD2; v_call: TRBV29-1; j_call: TRBJ2-1; clone_size: .
cdr3_aa: CASSSSLGQDTEAFF; cdr3_nt: TGTGCCAGCAGCAGCTCGTTGGGACAGGACACTGAAGCTTTCTTT; d_call: TRBD1; v_call: TRBV9; j_call: TRBJ1-1; clone_size: once
cdr3_aa: CASSLSGGSSYNEQFF; cdr3_nt: TGTGCCAGCAGCTTGAGCGGGGGGAGCTCCTACAATGAGCAGTTCTTC; d_call: TRBD2; v_call: TRBV5-6; j_call: TRBJ2-1; clone_size: .
cdr3_aa: CASSQDVLAPYNEQFF; cdr3_nt: TGCGCCAGCAGCCAAGATGTGCTAGCGCCCTACAATGAGCAGTTCTTC; d_call: .; v_call: TRBV4-1; j_call: TRBJ2-1; clone_size: .
cdr3_aa: CASSSFDRNTGELFF; cdr3_nt: TGTGCCAGCAGCTCCTTTGACAGAAACACCGGGGAGCTGTTTTTT; d_call: .; v_call: TRBV5-4; j_call: TRBJ2-2; clone_size: .
cdr3_aa: CASSQIANTGELFF; cdr3_nt: TGTGCCAGCAGCCAGATAGCGAACACCGGGGAGCTGTTTTTT; d_call: .; v_call: TRBV14; j_call: TRBJ2-2; clone_size: .
cdr3_aa: CASRPGAVGEKLFF; cdr3_nt: TGTGCCAGCAGGCCAGGGGCGGTTGGTGAAAAACTGTTTTTT; d_call: .; v_call: TRBV28; j_call: TRBJ1-4; clone_size: few
cdr3_aa: CASRGTGENGELFF; cdr3_nt: TGTGCCAGCAGGGGGACAGGGGAGAACGGGGAGCTGTTTTTT; d_call: TRBD1; v_call: TRBV6-5; j_call: TRBJ2-2; clone_size: .
cdr3_aa: CASSQEPGLGYDEQFF; cdr3_nt: TGTGCCAGCAGCCAAGAGCCGGGACTAGGGTACGATGAGCAGTTCTTC; d_call: TRBD2; v_call: TRBV14; j_call: TRBJ2-1; clone_size: once
cdr3_aa: CASSRTGVSGNTIYF; cdr3_nt: TGTGCCAGCTCACGTACAGGAGTCTCTGGAAACACCATATATTTT; d_call: .; v_call: TRBV18; j_call: TRBJ1-3; clone_size: .
cdr3_aa: CASSEGRRGKFF; cdr3_nt: TGCGCCAGCAGCGAGGGAAGGCGGGGAAAATTCTTC; d_call: .; v_call: TRBV5-1; j_call: TRBJ2-1; clone_size: .
cdr3_aa: CARSSQRDTGLNTEAFF; cdr3_nt: TGTGCCAGAAGCTCTCAACGGGACACCGGCTTGAACACTGAAGCTTTCTTT; d_call: .; v_call: TRBV5-3; j_call: TRBJ1-1; clone_size: .
cdr3_aa: CASSRNQGSTEAFF; cdr3_nt: TGTGCCAGCAGCCGCAACCAGGGGAGCACTGAAGCTTTCTTT; d_call: .; v_call: TRBV4-2; j_call: TRBJ1-1; clone_size: .
cdr3_aa: CASSFSLGTGVQPQHF; cdr3_nt: TGTGCCAGCAGTTTTAGCCTCGGGACAGGGGTTCAGCCCCAGCATTTT; d_call: TRBD1; v_call: TRBV28; j_call: TRBJ1-5; clone_size: .
cdr3_aa: CASSHRRGTDTQYF; cdr3_nt: TGTGCCAGCAGCCACAGAAGGGGGACAGATACGCAGTATTTT; d_call: .; v_call: TRBV25-1; j_call: TRBJ2-3; clone_size: .
cdr3_aa: CASENYDRSYGYTF; cdr3_nt: TGTGCCAGCGAGAACTACGACAGGTCTTATGGCTACACCTTC; d_call: .; v_call: TRBV6-1; j_call: TRBJ1-2; clone_size: .
cdr3_aa: CASSIGGGSYNEQFF; cdr3_nt: TGCGCCAGCAGCATTGGGGGGGGTTCGTACAATGAGCAGTTCTTC; d_call: TRBD2; v_call: TRBV5-1; j_call: TRBJ2-1; clone_size: .
cdr3_aa: CASSLLQGRNTGELFF; cdr3_nt: TGTGCCAGCAGTTTATTGCAGGGCCGAAACACCGGGGAGCTGTTTTTT; d_call: .; v_call: TRBV27; j_call: TRBJ2-2; clone_size: .
cdr3_aa: CASNNLAGGPYEQYF; cdr3_nt: TGTGCCAGCAACAACTTAGCGGGAGGTCCCTACGAGCAGTACTTC; d_call: TRBD2; v_call: TRBV28; j_call: TRBJ2-7; clone_size: .
cdr3_aa: CASSLFLAGAGNEQFF; cdr3_nt: TGTGCCAGCAGCTTATTTTTAGCGGGAGCGGGTAATGAGCAGTTCTTC; d_call: TRBD2; v_call: TRBV7-8; j_call: TRBJ2-1; clone_size: .
cdr3_aa: CASSPQGSQETQYF; cdr3_nt: TGTGCCAGCAGCCCTCAGGGTAGCCAAGAGACCCAGTACTTC; d_call: .; v_call: TRBV7-2; j_call: TRBJ2-5; clone_size: .
cdr3_aa: CASSTDSPNTDTQYF; cdr3_nt: TGTGCCAGTAGTACTGACTCCCCAAACACAGATACGCAGTATTTT; d_call: .; v_call: TRBV19; j_call: TRBJ2-3; clone_size: .